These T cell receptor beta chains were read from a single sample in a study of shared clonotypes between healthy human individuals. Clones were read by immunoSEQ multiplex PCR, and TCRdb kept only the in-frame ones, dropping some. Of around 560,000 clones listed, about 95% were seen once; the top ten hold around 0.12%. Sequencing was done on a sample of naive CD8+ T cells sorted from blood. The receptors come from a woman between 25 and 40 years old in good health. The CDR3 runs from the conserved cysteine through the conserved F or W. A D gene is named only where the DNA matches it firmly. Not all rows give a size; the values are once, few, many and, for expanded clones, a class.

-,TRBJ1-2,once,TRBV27,TGTGCCAGCAGTTTATCACTAGCTAACTATGGCTACACCTTC,CASSLSLANYGYTF
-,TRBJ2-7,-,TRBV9,TGTGCCAGCAGCGGATTCCGGGACAACTACTACGAGCAGTACTTC,CASSGFRDNYYEQYF
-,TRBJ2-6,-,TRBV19,TGTGCCAGTAAACCAGGGAGCTCTGGGGCCAACGTCCTGACTTTC,CASKPGSSGANVLTF
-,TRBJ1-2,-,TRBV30,TGTGCCTTCGACGGAGCGGGCTACACCTTC,CAFDGAGYTF
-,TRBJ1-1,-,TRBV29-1,TGCAGCGTTGGGTCTGACTTTTTCACTGAAGCTTTCTTT,CSVGSDFFTEAFF
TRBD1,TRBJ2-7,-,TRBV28,TGTGCCAGCAGTTCCGGGACAGGGAGGTACGAGCAGTACTTC,CASSSGTGRYEQYF
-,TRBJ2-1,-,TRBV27,TGTGCCAGCTTCCGGAGCGCCCATGAGCAGTTCTTC,CASFRSAHEQFF
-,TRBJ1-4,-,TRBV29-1,TGCAGCGGGGGCACCGAAAATGAAAAACTGTTTTTT,CSGGTENEKLFF
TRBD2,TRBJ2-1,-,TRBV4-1,TGCGCCAGCAGCCAAAGCGGGAGCTCCTACAATGAGCAGTTCTTC,CASSQSGSSYNEQFF
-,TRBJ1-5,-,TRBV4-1,TGCGCCAGCAGCGACCGGGACGGCTCGCACCTCAATCAGCCCCAGCATTTT,CASSDRDGSHLNQPQHF
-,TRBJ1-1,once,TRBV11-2,TGTGCCAGCAGCTTTACGGGGCGCGGAACTGAAGCTTTCTTT,CASSFTGRGTEAFF
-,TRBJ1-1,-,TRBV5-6,TGTGCCAGCAGCGTAACCCTGAACACTGAAGCTTTCTTT,CASSVTLNTEAFF
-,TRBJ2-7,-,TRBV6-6,TGTGCCAGCAGTTACTCTGGTGGTGTCTACGAGCAGTACTTC,CASSYSGGVYEQYF
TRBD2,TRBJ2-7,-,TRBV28,TGTGCCAGCAGAACAACTAGCGGGAGTATCCACGAGCAGTACTTC,CASRTTSGSIHEQYF
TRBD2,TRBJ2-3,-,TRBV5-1,TGCGCCAGCAGAGTTAGCGGGAGATCTAGCACAGATACGCAGTATTTT,CASRVSGRSSTDTQYF
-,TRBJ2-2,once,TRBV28,TGTGCCAGCAGTTTACAGGAGAACACCGGGGAGCTGTTTTTT,CASSLQENTGELFF
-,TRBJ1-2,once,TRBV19,TGTGCCAGTAGTATGAAGACACACTATGGCTACACCTTC,CASSMKTHYGYTF
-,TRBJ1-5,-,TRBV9,TGTGCCAGCAGCGTAAGGGGGGACGCTCAGCCCCAGCATTTT,CASSVRGDAQPQHF
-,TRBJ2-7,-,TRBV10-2,TGCGCCAGTCTACAGGGCTACGAGCAGTACTTC,CASLQGYEQYF
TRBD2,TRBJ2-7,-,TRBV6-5,TGTGCCAGCAGTTACACGGGACTAGCGGGGTACGAGCAGTACTTC,CASSYTGLAGYEQYF
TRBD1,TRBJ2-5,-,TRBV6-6,TGTGCCAGCAGTTATATCCTGGGACAGCAAGAGACCCAGTACTTC,CASSYILGQQETQYF
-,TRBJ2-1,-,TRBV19,TGTGCCAGTAGTATAGCTGAGGGGAATGAGCAGTTCTTC,CASSIAEGNEQFF
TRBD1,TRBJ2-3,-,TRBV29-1,TGCAGCGTCTTATGGCATGGGACAGGGACAGATACGCAGTATTTT,CSVLWHGTGTDTQYF
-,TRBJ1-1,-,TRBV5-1,TGCGCCAGCAGCCTATCGGACCTGAACACTGAAGCTTTCTTT,CASSLSDLNTEAFF
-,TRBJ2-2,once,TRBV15,TGTGCCACCAGCTTCGAGGGCCTTGGCGCCGGGGAGCTGTTTTTT,CATSFEGLGAGELFF
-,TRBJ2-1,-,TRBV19,TGTGCCAGTAGTCCCACCTGGACGATCTCCTACAATGAGCAGTTCTTC,CASSPTWTISYNEQFF
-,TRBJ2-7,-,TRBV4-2,TGTGCCAGCAGCCAAGAATGGATAGCCCAGGGCGAGCAGTACTTC,CASSQEWIAQGEQYF
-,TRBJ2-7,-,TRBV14,TGTGCCAGCAGAAACTACGAGCAGTACTTC,CASRNYEQYF
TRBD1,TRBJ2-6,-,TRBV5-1,TGCGCCAGCAGCCCCGGACAGGGGGCCTACTCTGGGGCCAACGTCCTGACTTTC,CASSPGQGAYSGANVLTF
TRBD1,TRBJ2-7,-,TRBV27,TGTGCCACCACGGACAGGGGTATCGACGAGCAGTACTTC,CATTDRGIDEQYF
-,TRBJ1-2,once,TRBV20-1,TGCAGTGCTAGAGATTCGGGCTACACCTTC,CSARDSGYTF
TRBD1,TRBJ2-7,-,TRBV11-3,TGTGCCAGCAGCAAGGACAGGGAAGCCTACGAGCAGTACTTC,CASSKDREAYEQYF
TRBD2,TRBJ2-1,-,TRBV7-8,TGTGCCAGCAGCCCTCTGCGGGAGGGCCAAGGGTGGTACAATGAGCAGTTCTTC,CASSPLREGQGWYNEQFF
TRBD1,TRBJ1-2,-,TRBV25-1,TGTGCCAGCAGTGGCGAACGACAGGGGGCGTATGGCTACACCTTC,CASSGERQGAYGYTF
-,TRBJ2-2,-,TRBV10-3,TGTGCCATCAGTGAGACCGGGGAGCTGTTTTTT,CAISETGELFF
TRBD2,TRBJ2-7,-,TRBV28,TGTGCCAGCACTCAGGACATAGCGGGTCCTCACGAGCAGTACTTC,CASTQDIAGPHEQYF
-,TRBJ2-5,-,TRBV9,TGTGCCAGCAGCGTAGCGGGGGTCGGAGAGACCCAGTACTTC,CASSVAGVGETQYF
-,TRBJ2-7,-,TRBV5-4,TGTGCCAGCAGCGTCCCTGGGGGTTCCTACGAGCAGTACTTC,CASSVPGGSYEQYF
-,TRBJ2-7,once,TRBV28,TGTGCCAGCCACGCGCTTCCGTTGTCTTCACAAAGCGAGCAGTACTTC,CASHALPLSSQSEQYF
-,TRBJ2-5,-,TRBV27,TGTGCCAGCAGTCCCGGACAGACGCTCCAAGAGACCCAGTACTTC,CASSPGQTLQETQYF
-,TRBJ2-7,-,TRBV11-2,TGTGCCAGCGCCCCAGAGACCTCCTCCTACGAGCAGTACTTC,CASAPETSSYEQYF
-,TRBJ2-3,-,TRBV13,TGTGCCAGCAGCTTAAAGGGGCAAGATACGCAGTATTTT,CASSLKGQDTQYF
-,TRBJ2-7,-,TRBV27,TGTGCCAGCAGTTCCAGGGGGAGGGCCGACGAGCAGTACTTC,CASSSRGRADEQYF
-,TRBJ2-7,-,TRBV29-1,TGCAGCGTTGGGGGGCGAACAGGATTCTACGAGCAGTACTTC,CSVGGRTGFYEQYF
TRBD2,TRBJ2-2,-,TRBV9,TGTGCCAGCAGCCCCCGGACTAGCCCCGGGGAGCTGTTTTTT,CASSPRTSPGELFF